Following are 10 T cell receptor beta chains from one sample sequenced in a study of T-cell reconstitution after alpha-beta-depleted transplantation in children. TCRbeta library construction was performed incorporating unique molecular identifiers. TCRdb re-called the PCR reads through MiXCR, storing one row per CDR3 protein. The sample has about 170,000 distinct CDR3 sequences; 8.5% to 14% are singletons. The sequencing here drew on PBMCs, taken before TCRalphabeta/CD19-depleted stem cell transplant. The receptors derive from a boy aged 2 to 10 with acute myeloid leukemia, due to receive a stem cell transplant.

The sample holds many counts of this clonotype. V is TRBV24-1 and J is TRBJ1-2; 12 bases agree with TRBD1. This CDR3 has 14 amino acids. The germline V gene encodes CDR1 KGHDR and CDR2 SFDVKD. With V trimmed by 10 bases and J by 6 bases, 8 bases remained unmatched. The CDR3 DNA sequence: TGTGCCACGGGACAGGGGGCAGGTTCGGATGGCTACACCTTC. Translation: CATGQGAGSDGYTF.

Regarding this clonotype: This may be a read error: a much more frequent sequence differs by one nucleotide. The J gene is TRBJ2-3, the V gene TRBV7-6; TRBD2 is a possible D gene (7 bases). The V end was cut by 4 bases, the J end by 4 bases, with 18 bases between. The CDR3 spans 16 residues. Germline V lookup: CDR1 SGHVS, CDR2 FNYEAQ. CDR3 sequence reads: CASSCSWAGAPDTQYF. The CDR3 coding sequence is TGTGCCAGCAGCTGTTCCTGGGCGGGGGCTCCAGATACGCAGTATTTT.

There are many counts of this clonotype. The chain employs TRBV5-5 and TRBJ1-2; D is possibly TRBD1 (5 bases). The ends were cut back, 3 bases at V and 1 base at J, with 13 bases in the middle. Germline V gives CDR1 SGHKS, CDR2 YYEKEE (reference sequence). The CDR3 has 15 residues. DNA of the CDR3: TGTGCCAGCAGCTCACAGACAGTCCTTAACTATGGCTACACCTTC. Encoded protein: CASSSQTVLNYGYTF.

This clonotype has at least ten counts. An end of the junction differs from the germline gene, which may be a read error. The genes are TRBV5-5 and TRBJ2-7; D remains unclear. The CDR3 is made up of 15 amino acids. Germline V gene lookup returns CDR1 SGHKS and CDR2 YYEKEE (reference sequence). The CDR3 sequence is CASSSKVASGHVLRF. The DNA of the CDR3 is TGTGCCAGCAGCTCCAAAGTAGCCTCCGGCCATGTCCTTAGGTTC.

This clonotype appeared many times. The rearrangement uses TRBV20-1 and TRBJ2-1, with TRBD2 matching 12 bases. Germline assignment: CDR1 DFQATT and CDR2 SNEGSKA (reference sequence). CDR3 length: 15 residues. V lost 5 bases to trimming and J lost 8 bases; unmatched junction nucleotides: 10. The CDR3: CSASSGGARTYEQFF. The CDR3, as DNA: TGCAGTGCTTCTAGCGGGGGGGCCCGGACCTATGAGCAGTTCTTC.

This clonotype was recorded many times. The J gene is TRBJ1-2, the V gene TRBV27; TRBD1 matches 8 bases. Germline CDR1 is MNHEY and CDR2 is SMNVEV (reference sequence). Trimming took 5 bases from V and 5 from J; bases not matched to a gene: 7. CDR3 length: 14 amino acids. CDR3 sequence reads: CASSPGGSEYGYTF. CDR3 nucleotide sequence: TGTGCCAGCAGTCCAGGGGGCTCGGAGTATGGCTACACCTTC.

This clonotype was picked up many times. The V gene is TRBV20-1, the J gene TRBJ2-5, with D maybe TRBD1 (5 bases). Trimming took 6 bases from V and 3 from J, leaving 23 bases between them. CDR3 length: 16 residues. Germline CDR1 and CDR2: DFQATT and SNEGSKA (reference sequence). The chain's CDR3 is CSAPPPLSEQEETQYF. Written as DNA, the CDR3 is TGCAGTGCCCCACCCCCGCTGAGCGAACAGGAAGAGACCCAGTACTTC.

This clonotype was detected many times. The rearrangement links TRBV27 to TRBJ2-1; possibly TRBD2 for D (5 bases). V was shortened by 3 bases and J by 5 bases, with 11 bases between the two germline ends. The germline gives CDR1 MNHEY, CDR2 SMNVEV (reference sequence). This CDR3 region has 14 residues. CDR3 sequence (DNA): TGTGCCAGCAGTTTGGAGGCACTACACAATGAGCAGTTCTTC. Its protein is CASSLEALHNEQFF.

In this sample, this clonotype turned up many times. The chain links TRBV5-1 to TRBJ1-1; D is unclear. Germline CDR1 and CDR2: SGHRS and YFSETQ. The CDR3 spans 15 residues. Trimming removed 3 bases from V and 1 base from J, with 13 bases in between. CDR3 sequence: CASSSLRDKNTEAFF. The CDR3 nucleotides are TGCGCCAGCAGCTCCTTGCGAGATAAGAACACTGAAGCTTTCTTT.

This clonotype was seen at least ten times. The chain carries TRBV20-1 and TRBJ1-1; 7 bases line up with TRBD1. The V gene end was trimmed by 4 bases and the J gene end by 4 bases; junction bases not matched to a gene: 6. Looked up from germline, CDR1 is DFQATT and CDR2 is SNEGSKA (reference sequence). The CDR3 has 13 amino acids. The CDR3 spells CSAIQGGGTEAFF. In nucleotides, the CDR3 is TGCAGTGCTATCCAGGGGGGAGGCACTGAAGCTTTCTTT.